This record looks at one T cell receptor (beta chain) sequence and its context. Germline assignment: CDR1 MGHDK and CDR2 SYGVNS. The CDR3 length is 15 residues. Trimming took 1 base from V and 5 from J, leaving 11 bases between them. The record originates from a study of cytomegalovirus exposure and HLA in healthy donors. Use of 60 Vbeta and 13 Jbeta primers characterized the PCR. Here immunoSEQ multiplex PCR was the method, and the copy in TCRdb shows in-frame clones only, minus some. Counted here are about 160,000 clones, 79% occurring once; the ten biggest clones make up approximately 2.3%. The chain has TRBV25-1 and TRBJ1-4; D is possibly TRBD1 (5 bases). The source material was PBMCs. The sequence was collected from a man in his forties or fifties in good health and CMV-seronegative. The CDR3 DNA is TGTGCCAGCAGTGAATGGGGCGGGAGGAATGAAAAACTGTTTTTT. It yields the protein CASSEWGGRNEKLFF.